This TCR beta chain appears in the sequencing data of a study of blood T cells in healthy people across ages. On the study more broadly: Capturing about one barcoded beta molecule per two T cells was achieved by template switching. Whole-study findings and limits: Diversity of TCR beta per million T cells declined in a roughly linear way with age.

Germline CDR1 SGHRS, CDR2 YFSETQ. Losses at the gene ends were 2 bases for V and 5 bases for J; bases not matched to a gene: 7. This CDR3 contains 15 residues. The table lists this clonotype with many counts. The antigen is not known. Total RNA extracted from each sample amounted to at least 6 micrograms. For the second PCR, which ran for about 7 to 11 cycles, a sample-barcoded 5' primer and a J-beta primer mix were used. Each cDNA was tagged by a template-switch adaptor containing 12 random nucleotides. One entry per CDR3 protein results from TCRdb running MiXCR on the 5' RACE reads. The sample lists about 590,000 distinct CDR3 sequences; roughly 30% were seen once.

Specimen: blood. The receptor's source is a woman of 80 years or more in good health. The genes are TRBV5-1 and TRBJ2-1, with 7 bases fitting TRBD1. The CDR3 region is CASSLQGKENNEQFF. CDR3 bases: TGCGCCAGCAGCTTACAGGGGAAGGAAAACAATGAGCAGTTCTTC.